These 24 T cell receptor beta chains were all obtained from the same sample, sequenced in a study of metastatic and nonmetastatic thyroid tumors. TCRdb redid the clone calls on the PCR reads using MiXCR. This sample yields 25,000 to 30,000 clones, of which roughly 15% are seen a single time; about 15% belongs to the top ten. Before thyroid surgery, none of the patients had received any treatment. The sample consisted of blood. Receptors originate from a male donor with papillary thyroid cancer or a benign thyroid nodule (not recorded which). Some clones in this sample may be carry-over from other donors' samples.

This clone was seen ten or more times. V gene TRBV30 combines with J gene TRBJ1-2; D is possibly TRBD1 (5 bases). The CDR3 extends over 13 amino acids. The germline V and J ends were trimmed by 0 bases and 8 bases, with 13 bases remaining between them. Germline CDR1 is GTSNPN and CDR2 is SVGIG (reference sequence). The CDR3 DNA follows: TGTGCCTGGAGTGTATCACCCGGGGACGGCTACACCTTC. As protein: CAWSVSPGDGYTF.

This clone was counted many times. V gene TRBV6-4 combines with J gene TRBJ2-3, with TRBD2 matching over 12 bases. The CDR3 consists of 15 residues. The germline V gene has CDR1 MRHNA and CDR2 SNTAGT. V lost 5 bases, J lost 5 bases, and 5 bases stayed unmatched. This CDR3 is CASSSTSGGIDTQYF. In nucleotides, the CDR3 is TGTGCCAGCAGTTCGACTAGCGGGGGAATAGATACGCAGTATTTT.

This clone was observed at least ten times. The genes are TRBV11-3 and TRBJ2-3, with 9 bases identical to TRBD2. The CDR3 is 17 amino acids. Germline trimming cut 1 base from V and 3 bases from J; bases unmatched to any gene: 8. Germline assignment: CDR1 SGHNT and CDR2 YENEEA. The CDR3 sequence is CASSLVGAGGFTDTQYF. Here the CDR3 DNA reads TGTGCCAGCAGCTTAGTCGGGGCGGGGGGGTTTACAGATACGCAGTATTTT.

The chain carries TRBV12-3 or TRBV12-4 and TRBJ2-7, with unresolved D. This CDR3 has 13 residues. The ends were cut back, 6 bases at V and 7 bases at J, with 16 bases in the middle. Here the CDR3 DNA reads TGTGCCAGCAGCACTCCCACAAGGACGGAGCAGTACTTC. Its protein product is CASSTPTRTEQYF.

This clone is a singleton in its sample. J is TRBJ2-4 and V is TRBV5-1, with TRBD2 identical over 7 bases. Losses at the gene ends were 4 bases for V and 0 bases for J; bases not matched to a gene: 10. The CDR3 is 17 residues long. Per germline, CDR1 SGHRS and CDR2 YFSETQ. This chain's CDR3 is CASSPLPGGLAKNIQYF. The CDR3 DNA sequence: TGCGCCAGCAGCCCGCTACCGGGGGGACTAGCCAAAAACATTCAGTACTTC.

This clone was counted a few times. This sequence joins TRBV4-1 and TRBJ2-5, with D uncertain. Trimming pared 1 base from V and 5 bases from J, leaving 14 bases between. Germline V gene data show CDR1 as MGHRA and CDR2 as YSYEKL. The CDR3 extends over 15 amino acids. CDR3 DNA: TGCGCCAGCAGCCAAGTTATGGCTTTTCGGGAGACCCAGTACTTC. This codes for CASSQVMAFRETQYF.

The table lists this clone with many counts. The chain has TRBV20-1 and TRBJ2-3, with D perhaps matching TRBD2 (5 bases). V was trimmed by 0 bases and J by 0 bases, leaving 16 bases between them. This CDR3 has 17 residues. The germline gives CDR1 DFQATT, CDR2 SNEGSKA (reference sequence). In DNA form, the CDR3 reads TGCAGTGCTAGAGATCCTTGGGGAGATCAGAGCACAGATACGCAGTATTTT. This translates into CSARDPWGDQSTDTQYF.

J is TRBJ2-3 and V is TRBV6-2 or TRBV6-3; D uncertain. This CDR3 spans 14 amino acids. The germline V gene has CDR1 MNHEY and CDR2 SVGEGT. V lost 0 bases and J 4 bases, leaving 8 bases between the germline ends. The CDR3 region is CASSYSVGADTQYF. The DNA for the CDR3 is TGTGCCAGCAGTTACTCCGTGGGCGCAGATACGCAGTATTTT.

This clone showed up many times. This chain uses TRBV7-9 with TRBJ1-1, with 7 bases that match TRBD1. The trim removed 2 bases at V and 8 bases at J, leaving 11 bases unmatched. This CDR3 spans 15 amino acids. The germline V gene encodes CDR1 SEHNR and CDR2 FQNEAQ (reference sequence). CDR3 nucleotides: TGTGCCAGCAGCTTACCCCTTCTTGACAGGGTGGAAGCTTTCTTT. Translating it yields CASSLPLLDRVEAFF.

This clone was counted ten times or more. The rearrangement links TRBV24-1 to TRBJ2-1; D unclear. The germline gives CDR1 KGHDR, CDR2 SFDVKD. This CDR3 spans 13 amino acids. Trimming removed 2 bases from V and 12 bases from J, with 13 bases in between. CDR3 bases: TGTGCCACCAGTGATTGGGCAATTCTTAGGCAGTTCTTC. It specifies CATSDWAILRQFF.

This clone was counted many times. The DNA of the CDR3 is TGTGCCACCAGTGACGGGGCGGAGAATCAGCCCCAGCATTTT. This gives the protein CATSDGAENQPQHF. The chain employs TRBV24-1 and TRBJ1-5, with a possible D match to TRBD1 (5 bases). The germline CDR1 and CDR2 sequences are KGHDR and SFDVKD. The CDR3 has 14 amino acids. Between the trimmed V and J ends, which lost 4 bases and 4 bases, there was a span of 10 bases.

With regard to this clone: A read error may explain this, as a much larger clone is one base away. V and J are TRBV6-4 and TRBJ2-1; the D call may be TRBD1 or TRBD2 (5 bases each). Trimming cost V 6 bases and J 6 bases, with 18 bases left between them. The V gene's germline CDR1 is MRHNA and CDR2 SNTAGT. There are 15 residues in the CDR3. The CDR3 is CASREPGPDLNEQFF. The CDR3 DNA follows: TGTGCCAGCAGGGAGCCGGGACCGGATCTCAATGAGCAGTTCTTC.

This clone has ten or more counts. The V gene is TRBV10-1, the J gene TRBJ2-1, with 10 bases aligning to TRBD2. The CDR3 spans 16 residues. Looked up from germline, CDR1 is WNHNN and CDR2 is SYGVQD (reference sequence). V lost 0 bases and J lost 6; bases outside the gene matches: 5. The CDR3 DNA sequence: TGCGCCAGCAGTGAGTCGCCCAGCGGGGGGGGCAATGAGCAGTTCTTC. Protein sequence: CASSESPSGGGNEQFF.

This clone was detected ten times or more. The CDR3 region is CASRGLSYEQYF. The CDR3 DNA follows: TGCGCCAGCAGGGGACTTTCCTACGAGCAGTACTTC. J is TRBJ2-7 and V is TRBV10-2; perhaps TRBD2 as D (6 bases). Germline CDR1 and CDR2: WSHSY and SAAADI. This CDR3 has 12 residues. V lost 6 bases to trimming and J lost 1 base, with 7 bases between them.

This clone was observed many times. The rearrangement joins TRBV7-8 to TRBJ2-5, with a weak D call TRBD1 (6 bases). Germline V gene lookup returns CDR1 SGHVS and CDR2 FQNEAQ. Trimming took off 4 bases at V and 5 bases at J, with 14 bases between the two ends. CDR3 length equals 14 residues. The CDR3 spells CASSSTGRRETQYF. CDR3 DNA: TGTGCCAGCAGCTCCACAGGGCGTAGGGAGACCCAGTACTTC.

The sample holds many counts of this clone. The V and J genes are TRBV6-5 and TRBJ2-1; no reliable D call. CDR3 length: 17 residues. Per germline, CDR1 MNHEY and CDR2 SVGAGI. V lost 0 bases and J 0 bases, leaving 12 bases between the germline ends. The CDR3 bases are TGTGCCAGCAGTTACTCGGGTGGCCGGAGCTCCTACAATGAGCAGTTCTTC. Its protein product is CASSYSGGRSSYNEQFF.

This clone came up many times. A much more abundant neighbour one base away suggests this may be a read error. The chain recombines TRBV20-1 with TRBJ1-1; D remains ambiguous. This CDR3 has 16 amino acids. The germline CDR1 and CDR2 sequences are DFQATT and SNEGSKA (reference sequence). The ends were cut back, 0 bases at V and 4 bases at J, with 18 bases in the middle. The CDR3 coding sequence is TGCAGTGCTAGAGATCCCCCCTCAGTGGTTGGCACTGAAGCTTTCTTT. Protein: CSARDPPSVVGTEAFF.

The sample holds many counts of this clone. The rearrangement links TRBV5-1 to TRBJ2-7, with D uncertain. The V and J ends lost 2 bases and 2 bases respectively, with 11 bases between them. The CDR3 is 14 residues long. Germline V lookup: CDR1 SGHRS, CDR2 YFSETQ. The CDR3 region is CASSLVGGPYEQYF. DNA for the CDR3: TGCGCCAGCAGCTTAGTGGGCGGTCCCTACGAGCAGTACTTC.

This clone has a count of ten or more. The genes are TRBV5-1 and TRBJ1-2; D might be TRBD1 (5 bases). CDR3 length: 11 residues. Trimming cost V 7 bases and J 7 bases, with 11 bases left between them. Germline V gene data show CDR1 as SGHRS and CDR2 as YFSETQ. For the CDR3, the DNA is TGCGCCAGCGCCGAAAGGGGTGGCTACACCTTC. Protein sequence: CASAERGGYTF.

Many counts were recorded for this clone. The chain is built from TRBV6-4 and TRBJ2-1, with TRBD2 matching over 10 bases. V was pared by 10 bases and J by 1 base, with 1 base of the junction left unmatched. Germline-derived CDR1 and CDR2 are MRHNA and SNTAGT. The CDR3 spans 13 residues. CDR3: CATSGGSYNEQFF. CDR3 sequence (DNA): TGTGCCACTAGCGGGGGATCCTACAATGAGCAGTTCTTC.

This clone showed up just a few times. The CDR3 spells CASNPTGVGPLHF. The CDR3 nucleotides are TGTGCCAGCAACCCCACCGGGGTTGGACCCCTCCACTTT. The V gene is TRBV12-3 or TRBV12-4, the J gene TRBJ1-6; D unresolved. This CDR3 is 13 amino acids long. The V end was cut by 7 bases, the J end by 12 bases, with 16 bases between.

This clone was picked up many times. J is TRBJ2-1 and V is TRBV5-5; 8 bases fit TRBD1. Germline V gene sequence: CDR1 SGHKS, CDR2 YYEKEE (reference sequence). The CDR3 extends over 15 amino acids. Unmatched junction bases numbered 9, after V lost 3 bases and J lost 7 bases. The CDR3 nucleotides read TGTGCCAGCAGCTCGCTTACAGGGGGATCTAATGAGCAGTTCTTC. Its protein is CASSSLTGGSNEQFF.

This clone was seen many times. This sequence joins TRBV7-2 and TRBJ1-1; D remains unclear. The CDR3 spans 14 residues. In germline, CDR1 is SGHTA, CDR2 FQGNSA. With 7 bases removed from V and 1 base from J, the gap between germline ends came to 13 bases. CDR3 sequence: CASTIRQANTEAFF. In DNA, the CDR3 is TGTGCCAGCACCATAAGGCAGGCGAACACTGAAGCTTTCTTT.

The rearrangement links TRBV20-1 to TRBJ2-7; maybe TRBD2 (6 bases). The germline gives CDR1 DFQATT, CDR2 SNEGSKA (reference sequence). The V and J ends lost 7 bases and 3 bases respectively, with 10 bases between them. CDR3 length: 11 amino acids. The CDR3 region has the DNA TGCAGTGTTAGCGGTAACTACGAGCAGTACTTC. Amino acid sequence: CSVSGNYEQYF.